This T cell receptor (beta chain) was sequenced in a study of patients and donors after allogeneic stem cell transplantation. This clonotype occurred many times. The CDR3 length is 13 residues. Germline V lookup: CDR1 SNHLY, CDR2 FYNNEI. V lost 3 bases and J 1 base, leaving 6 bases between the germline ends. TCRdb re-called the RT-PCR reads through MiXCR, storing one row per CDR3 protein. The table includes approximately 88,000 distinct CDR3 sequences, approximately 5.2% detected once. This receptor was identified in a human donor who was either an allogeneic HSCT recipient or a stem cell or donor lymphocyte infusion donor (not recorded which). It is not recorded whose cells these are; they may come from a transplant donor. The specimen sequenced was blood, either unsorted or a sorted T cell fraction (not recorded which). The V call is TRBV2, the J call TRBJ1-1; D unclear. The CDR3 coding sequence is TGTGCCAGCAGTGAGTTGGAGAACACTGAAGCTTTCTTT. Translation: CASSELENTEAFF. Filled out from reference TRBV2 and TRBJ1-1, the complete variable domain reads EPEVTQTPSHQVTQMGQEVILRCVPISNHLYFYWYRQILGQKVEFLVSFYNNEISEKSEIFDDQFSVERPDGSNFTLKIRSTKLEDSAMYFCASSELENTEAFFGQGTRLTVV.